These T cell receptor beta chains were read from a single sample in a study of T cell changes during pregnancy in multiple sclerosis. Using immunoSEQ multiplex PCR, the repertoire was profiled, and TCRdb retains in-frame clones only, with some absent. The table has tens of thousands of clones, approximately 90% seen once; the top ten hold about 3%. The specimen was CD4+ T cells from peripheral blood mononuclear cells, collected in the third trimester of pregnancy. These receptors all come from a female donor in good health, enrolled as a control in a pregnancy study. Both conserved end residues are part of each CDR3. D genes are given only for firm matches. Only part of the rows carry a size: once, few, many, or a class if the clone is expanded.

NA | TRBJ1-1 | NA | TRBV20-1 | CSAAPREAFF | TGCAGTGCTGCCCCTAGGGAGGCTTTCTTT
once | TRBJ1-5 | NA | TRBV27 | CASGPGINQPQHF | TGTGCCAGCGGCCCGGGGATCAATCAGCCCCAGCATTTT
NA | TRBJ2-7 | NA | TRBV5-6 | CASSLEPYEQYF | TGTGCCAGCAGCTTGGAGCCTTACGAGCAGTACTTC
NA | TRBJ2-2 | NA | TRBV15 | CATSRDLYTGSVNTGELFF | TGTGCCACCAGCAGAGACCTATACACAGGGTCGGTCAACACCGGGGAGCTGTTTTTT
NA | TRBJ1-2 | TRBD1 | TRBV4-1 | CASSQEGGQKHYGYTF | TGCGCCAGCAGCCAAGAAGGGGGACAGAAACACTATGGCTACACCTTC
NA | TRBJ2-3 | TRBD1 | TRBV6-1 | CASSPRTGPDTQYF | TGTGCCAGCAGTCCGCGGACAGGGCCAGATACGCAGTATTTT
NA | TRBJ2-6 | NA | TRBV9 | CASSGPQGSGANVLTF | TGTGCCAGCAGCGGTCCCCAGGGGTCTGGGGCCAACGTCCTGACTTTC
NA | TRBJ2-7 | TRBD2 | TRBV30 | CAWSYRLAGGPGEQYF | TGTGCCTGGAGTTATCGACTAGCGGGAGGGCCGGGTGAGCAGTACTTC
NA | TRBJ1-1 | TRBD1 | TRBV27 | CASSPLSPTGGLNTEAFF | TGTGCCAGCAGTCCTCTCTCCCCGACAGGGGGCTTGAACACTGAAGCTTTCTTT
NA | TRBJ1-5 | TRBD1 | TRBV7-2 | CASSPTGFNQPQHF | TGTGCCAGCAGCCCGACAGGGTTCAATCAGCCCCAGCATTTT
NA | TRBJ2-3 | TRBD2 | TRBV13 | CASSSFRLITSGIPRRTDTQYF | TGTGCCAGCAGCTCTTTTCGACTAATAACTAGCGGGATCCCGCGACGCACAGATACGCAGTATTTT
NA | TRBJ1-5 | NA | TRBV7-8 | CASSLGGARGNQPQHF | TGTGCCAGCAGCTTGGGCGGGGCGAGAGGCAATCAGCCCCAGCATTTT
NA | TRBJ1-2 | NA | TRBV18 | CASSPMEGHIPNYGYTF | TGTGCCAGCTCGCCGATGGAGGGGCATATTCCTAACTATGGCTACACCTTC
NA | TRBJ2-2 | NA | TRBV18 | CASSPGTSPGELFF | TGTGCCAGCTCACCAGGGACTTCCCCCGGGGAGCTGTTTTTT
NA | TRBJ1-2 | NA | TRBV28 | CASQIGGGRIYGYTF | TGTGCCAGCCAGATCGGGGGAGGGAGGATCTATGGCTACACCTTC
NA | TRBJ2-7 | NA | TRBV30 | CAWSLTRYEQYF | TGTGCCTGGAGTTTGACTCGTTACGAGCAGTACTTC
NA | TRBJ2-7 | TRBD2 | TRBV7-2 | CASSLATSGGGQYF | TGTGCCAGCAGCTTAGCGACTAGCGGGGGGGGGCAGTACTTC
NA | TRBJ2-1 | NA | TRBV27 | CASSLGRDNEQFF | TGTGCCAGCAGTTTAGGGCGGGACAATGAGCAGTTCTTC
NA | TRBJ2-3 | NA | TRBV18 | CASSPPSRGLGDTQYF | TGTGCCAGCTCACCACCGTCCCGGGGGTTGGGAGATACGCAGTATTTT
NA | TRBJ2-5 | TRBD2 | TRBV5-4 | CASSSDGGNQETQYF | TGTGCCAGCAGCTCAGACGGGGGGAACCAAGAGACCCAGTACTTC
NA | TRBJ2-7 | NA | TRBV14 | CASSQGLNSALSSYEQYF | TGTGCCAGCAGCCAAGGTCTGAACTCAGCGTTAAGCTCCTACGAGCAGTACTTC
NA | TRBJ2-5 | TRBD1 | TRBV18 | CASSLDRGQETQYF | TGTGCCAGCTCACTGGACAGGGGACAAGAGACCCAGTACTTC
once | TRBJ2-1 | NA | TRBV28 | CASSLGGPTYNEQFF | TGTGCCAGCAGTTTGGGGGGGCCCACCTACAATGAGCAGTTCTTC
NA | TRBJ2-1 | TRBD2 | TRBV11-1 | CASSPLAGTSYNEQFF | TGTGCCAGCAGCCCCCTAGCGGGAACCTCCTACAATGAGCAGTTCTTC
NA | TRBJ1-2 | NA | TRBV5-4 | CASSLDQGGYYGYTF | TGTGCCAGCAGCTTGGATCAGGGTGGGTACTATGGCTACACCTTC
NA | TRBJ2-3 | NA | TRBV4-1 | CASSQEALARTDTQYF | TGCGCCAGCAGCCAAGAGGCTCTAGCTCGCACAGATACGCAGTATTTT
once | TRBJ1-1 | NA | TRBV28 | CASISGGNTEAFF | TGTGCCAGCATTTCGGGGGGGAACACTGAAGCTTTCTTT
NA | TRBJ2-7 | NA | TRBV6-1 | CASSEPREQYF | TGTGCCAGCAGTGAGCCGCGGGAGCAGTACTTC
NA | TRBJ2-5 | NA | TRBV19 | CASSPLGGIEETQYF | TGTGCCAGTAGTCCCCTGGGCGGGATCGAAGAGACCCAGTACTTC
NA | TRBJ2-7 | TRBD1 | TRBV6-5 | CASSYRQGGAYEQYF | TGTGCCAGCAGTTACCGACAGGGGGGAGCCTACGAGCAGTACTTC
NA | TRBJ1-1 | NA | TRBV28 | CAINQGLMGTEAFF | TGTGCCATAAATCAGGGGCTAATGGGCACTGAAGCTTTCTTT
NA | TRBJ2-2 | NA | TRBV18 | CASSPPGQLRELFF | TGTGCCAGCTCACCACCGGGGCAGCTCAGGGAGCTGTTTTTT
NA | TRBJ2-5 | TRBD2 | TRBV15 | CATTPAGGLYQETQYF | TGTGCCACCACACCAGCGGGGGGACTGTACCAAGAGACCCAGTACTTC
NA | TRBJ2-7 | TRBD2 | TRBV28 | CASSPPGLAATYEQYF | TGTGCCAGCAGCCCCCCGGGACTAGCGGCAACCTACGAGCAGTACTTC
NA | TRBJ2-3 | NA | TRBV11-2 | CASSLVGGAPTDTQYF | TGTGCCAGCAGCTTAGTTGGAGGTGCCCCCACAGATACGCAGTATTTT
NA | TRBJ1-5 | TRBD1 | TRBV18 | CASSLGTGAISNQPQHF | TGTGCCAGCTCACTAGGGACAGGGGCGATCAGCAATCAGCCCCAGCATTTT
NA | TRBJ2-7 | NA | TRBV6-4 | CASSDSISASLYEQYF | TGTGCCAGCAGTGACTCGATTTCCGCTAGTTTATACGAGCAGTACTTC
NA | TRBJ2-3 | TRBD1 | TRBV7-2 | CASSLKTGFADTQYF | TGTGCCAGCAGCCTAAAGACAGGGTTTGCAGATACGCAGTATTTT
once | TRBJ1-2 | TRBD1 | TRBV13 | CASSFDRETNYGYTF | TGTGCCAGCAGCTTCGACAGGGAAACTAACTATGGCTACACCTTC
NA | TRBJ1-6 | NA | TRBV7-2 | CASSQPSVETLHF | TGTGCCAGCAGCCAACCCAGCGTGGAGACTCTCCACTTT
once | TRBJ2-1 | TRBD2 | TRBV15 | CATSRGGLAGRNNEQFF | TGTGCCACCAGCAGAGGGGGACTAGCGGGGCGAAACAATGAGCAGTTCTTC
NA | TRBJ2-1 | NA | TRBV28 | CASTTGGAQLRGEQFF | TGTGCCAGCACGACGGGCGGGGCTCAGTTACGGGGTGAGCAGTTCTTC
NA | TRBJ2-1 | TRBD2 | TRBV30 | CAWSVNSGRVNEQFF | TGTGCCTGGAGTGTTAATAGCGGGAGGGTTAATGAGCAGTTCTTC
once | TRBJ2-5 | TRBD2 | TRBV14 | CASSQAIQAWGGTQYF | TGTGCCAGCAGCCAAGCAATTCAGGCCTGGGGGGGGACCCAGTACTTC
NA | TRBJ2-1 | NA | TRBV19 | CASCKTPSVWDEQFF | TGTGCCAGCTGTAAGACCCCTAGCGTCTGGGATGAGCAGTTCTTC
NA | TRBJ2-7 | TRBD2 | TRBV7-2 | CASSLTSGVYEQYF | TGTGCCAGCAGCTTGACTAGCGGGGTCTACGAGCAGTACTTC
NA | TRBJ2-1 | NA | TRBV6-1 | CASSEAPGSYNEQFF | TGTGCCAGCAGTGAAGCGCCGGGCTCCTACAATGAGCAGTTCTTC
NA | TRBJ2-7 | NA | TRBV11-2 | CASSLIWPGRSEQYF | TGTGCCAGCAGCTTAATCTGGCCAGGAAGATCCGAGCAGTACTTC